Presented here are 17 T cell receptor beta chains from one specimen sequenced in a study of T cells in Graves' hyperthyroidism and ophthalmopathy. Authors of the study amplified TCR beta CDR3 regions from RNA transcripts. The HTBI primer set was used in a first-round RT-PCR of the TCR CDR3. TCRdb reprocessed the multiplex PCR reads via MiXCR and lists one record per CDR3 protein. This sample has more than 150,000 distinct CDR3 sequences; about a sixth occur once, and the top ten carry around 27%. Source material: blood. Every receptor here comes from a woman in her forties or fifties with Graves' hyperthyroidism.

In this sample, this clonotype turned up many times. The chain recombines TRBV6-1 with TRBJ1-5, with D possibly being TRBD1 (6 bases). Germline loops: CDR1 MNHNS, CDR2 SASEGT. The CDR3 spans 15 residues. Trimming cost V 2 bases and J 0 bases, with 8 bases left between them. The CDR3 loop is CASSEWGASNQPQHF. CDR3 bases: TGTGCCAGCAGTGAATGGGGGGCTAGCAATCAGCCCCAGCATTTT.

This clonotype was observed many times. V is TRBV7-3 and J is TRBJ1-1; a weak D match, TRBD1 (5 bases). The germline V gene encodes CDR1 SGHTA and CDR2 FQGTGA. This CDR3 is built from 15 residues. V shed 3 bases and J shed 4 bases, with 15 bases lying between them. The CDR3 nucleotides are TGTGCCAGCAGCTTGTCCGGACGGACAAGCACTGAAGCTTTCTTT. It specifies CASSLSGRTSTEAFF.

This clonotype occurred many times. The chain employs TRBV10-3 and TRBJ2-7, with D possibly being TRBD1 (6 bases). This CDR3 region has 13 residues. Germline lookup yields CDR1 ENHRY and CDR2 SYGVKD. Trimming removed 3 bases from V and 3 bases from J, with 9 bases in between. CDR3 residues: CAISEGGIYEQYF. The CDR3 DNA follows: TGTGCCATCAGTGAAGGGGGTATCTACGAGCAGTACTTC.

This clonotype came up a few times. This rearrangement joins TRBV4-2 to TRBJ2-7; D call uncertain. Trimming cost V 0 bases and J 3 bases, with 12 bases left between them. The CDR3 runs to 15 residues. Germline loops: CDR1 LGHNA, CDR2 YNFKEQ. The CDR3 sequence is CASSQDDTESYEQYF. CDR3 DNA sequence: TGTGCCAGCAGCCAAGACGACACGGAAAGCTACGAGCAGTACTTC.

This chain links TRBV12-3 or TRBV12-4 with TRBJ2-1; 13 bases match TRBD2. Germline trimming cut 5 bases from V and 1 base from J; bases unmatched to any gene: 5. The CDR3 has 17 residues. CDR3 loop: CASSQPGLAGSYNEQFF. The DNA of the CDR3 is TGTGCCAGCAGTCAACCGGGACTAGCGGGGTCCTACAATGAGCAGTTCTTC.

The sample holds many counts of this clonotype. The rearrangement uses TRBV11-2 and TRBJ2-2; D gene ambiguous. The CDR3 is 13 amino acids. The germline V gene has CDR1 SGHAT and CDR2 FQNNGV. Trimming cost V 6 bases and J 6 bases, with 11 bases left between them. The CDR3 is CASRLIVSGELFF. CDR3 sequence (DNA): TGTGCCAGCAGACTCATCGTGTCCGGGGAGCTGTTTTTT.

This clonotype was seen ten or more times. This CDR3 reads CASIQRSGGLEDTQYF. The CDR3 DNA follows: TGTGCCAGCATCCAGCGGAGCGGGGGGTTGGAAGATACGCAGTATTTT. V usage is TRBV2 and J usage is TRBJ2-3, with 9 nucleotides matching TRBD2. V gave up 7 bases and J gave up 5 bases; unmatched junction bases: 13. Germline V gene sequence: CDR1 SNHLY, CDR2 FYNNEI. This CDR3 spans 16 amino acids.

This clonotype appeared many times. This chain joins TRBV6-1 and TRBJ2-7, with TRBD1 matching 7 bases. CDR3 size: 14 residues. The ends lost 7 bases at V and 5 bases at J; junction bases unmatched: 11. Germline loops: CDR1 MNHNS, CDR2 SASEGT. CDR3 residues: CASTALDRSNEQYF. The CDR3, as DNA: TGTGCCAGCACCGCACTGGACAGGTCGAACGAGCAGTACTTC.

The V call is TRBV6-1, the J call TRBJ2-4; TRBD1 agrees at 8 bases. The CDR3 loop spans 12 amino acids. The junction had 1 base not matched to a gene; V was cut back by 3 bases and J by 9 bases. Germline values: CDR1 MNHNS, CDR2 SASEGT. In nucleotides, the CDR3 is TGTGCCAGCAGTGAGGGGACAGGCATTCAGTACTTC. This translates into CASSEGTGIQYF.

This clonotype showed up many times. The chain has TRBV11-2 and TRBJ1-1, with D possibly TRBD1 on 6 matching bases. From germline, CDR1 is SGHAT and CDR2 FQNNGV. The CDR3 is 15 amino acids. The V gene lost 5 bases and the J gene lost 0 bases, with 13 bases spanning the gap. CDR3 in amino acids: CASSVAGAMNTEAFF. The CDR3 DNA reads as TGTGCCAGCAGCGTCGCAGGGGCCATGAACACTGAAGCTTTCTTT.

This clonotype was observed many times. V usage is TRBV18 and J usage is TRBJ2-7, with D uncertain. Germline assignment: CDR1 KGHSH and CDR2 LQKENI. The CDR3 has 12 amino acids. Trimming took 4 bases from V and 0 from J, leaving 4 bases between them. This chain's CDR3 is CASSRNSYEQYF. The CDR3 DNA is TGTGCCAGCTCACGTAACTCCTACGAGCAGTACTTC.

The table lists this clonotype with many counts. CDR3 protein: CASSLTTVQPQHF. CDR3 nucleotides: TGTGCCAGCAGCTTAACCACAGTTCAGCCCCAGCATTTT. V is TRBV7-2 and J is TRBJ1-5, with D uncertain. Deletions cut 2 bases from V and 6 bases from J, with 8 bases between. Germline V gene lookup returns CDR1 SGHTA and CDR2 FQGNSA. The CDR3 is 13 residues long.

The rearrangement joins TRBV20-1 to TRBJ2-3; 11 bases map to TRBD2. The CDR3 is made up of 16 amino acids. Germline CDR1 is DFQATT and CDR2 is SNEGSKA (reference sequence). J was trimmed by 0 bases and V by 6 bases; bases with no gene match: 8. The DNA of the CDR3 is TGCAGTGCGACCGGGACTAGCGGAACTAGCACAGATACGCAGTATTTT. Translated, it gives CSATGTSGTSTDTQYF.

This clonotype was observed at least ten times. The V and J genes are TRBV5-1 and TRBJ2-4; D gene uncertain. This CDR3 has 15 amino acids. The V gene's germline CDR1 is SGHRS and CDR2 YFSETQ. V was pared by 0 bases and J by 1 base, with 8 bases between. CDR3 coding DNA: TGCGCCAGCAGCTTGGGTCCGACTGCCAAAAACATTCAGTACTTC. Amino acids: CASSLGPTAKNIQYF.

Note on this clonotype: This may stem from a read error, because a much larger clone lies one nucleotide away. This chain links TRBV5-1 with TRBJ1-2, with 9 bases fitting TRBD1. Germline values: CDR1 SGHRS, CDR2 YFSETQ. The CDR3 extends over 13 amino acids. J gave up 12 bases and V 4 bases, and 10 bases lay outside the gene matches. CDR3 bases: TGCGCCAGCAGCCGGACAGGGGTCCACGGCCACACCTTC. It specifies CASSRTGVHGHTF.

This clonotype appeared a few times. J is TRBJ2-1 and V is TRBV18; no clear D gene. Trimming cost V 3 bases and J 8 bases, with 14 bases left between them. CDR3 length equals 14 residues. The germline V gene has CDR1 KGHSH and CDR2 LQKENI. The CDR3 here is CASSPGNWNDEQFF. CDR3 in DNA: TGTGCCAGCTCACCTGGGAATTGGAATGATGAGCAGTTCTTC.

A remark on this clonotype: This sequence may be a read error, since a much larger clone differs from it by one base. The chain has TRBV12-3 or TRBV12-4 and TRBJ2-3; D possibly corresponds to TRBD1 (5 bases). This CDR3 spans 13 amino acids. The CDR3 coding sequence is TGTGGCAGCAGTTCCCCAGGGACAGATACGCAGTATTTT. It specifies CGSSSPGTDTQYF.